These T cell receptor beta chains were read from a single sample in a study of Graves' ophthalmopathy and Graves' hyperthyroidism. TCRdb redid the calling of the multiplex PCR reads with MiXCR, one entry per CDR3 protein. The sample has roughly 700,000 distinct CDR3 sequences, roughly two fifths seen once; the top ten hold approximately 46%. Sequencing input: peripheral blood. The receptor set was obtained from an adult man with Graves' ophthalmopathy. CDR3s include the opening cysteine and the closing phenylalanine or tryptophan. Fields, in order: clone size, V gene, J gene, D gene, CDR3 length, CDR3 protein, CDR3 DNA. The D gene is left open where the match is weak. Part of the rows lack a size; the others show once, few, many or a class for expanded clones.

.,TRBV9,TRBJ1-2,.,14,CASSAQPGRYGYTF,TGTGCCAGCAGCGCCCAGCCCGGACGATATGGCTACACCTTC
.,TRBV13,TRBJ2-7,.,13,CASSLGVVYEQYF,TGTGCCAGCAGCTTAGGGGTTGTTTACGAGCAGTACTTC
.,TRBV7-9,TRBJ1-5,TRBD1,14,CASSVGTGGQPQHF,TGTGCCAGCAGCGTCGGGACAGGGGGTCAGCCCCAGCATTTT
few,TRBV2,TRBJ1-5,.,14,CASRADRRRQPQHF,TGTGCCAGCAGAGCCGACAGGAGAAGGCAGCCCCAGCATTTT
once,TRBV29-1,TRBJ1-6,.,13,CSVGQGSGSPLHF,TGCAGCGTGGGGCAGGGGAGCGGATCACCCCTCCACTTT
.,TRBV24-1,TRBJ1-5,TRBD1,15,CATSERTGGDQPQHF,TGTGCCACCAGTGAGCGGACAGGGGGCGATCAGCCCCAGCATTTT
few,TRBV25-1,TRBJ1-3,.,13,CASTGGLGNTIYF,TGTGCCAGCACCGGGGGACTGGGAAACACCATATATTTT
.,TRBV2,TRBJ2-7,TRBD2,13,CASRTSGYIEQYF,TGTGCCAGCAGGACTAGCGGGTACATAGAGCAGTACTTC
many,TRBV7-9,TRBJ2-7,.,11,CASSLRNEQYF,TGTGCCAGCAGCTTAAGGAACGAGCAGTACTTC
few,TRBV7-9,TRBJ1-1,.,12,CASSAPRDKAFF,TGTGCCAGCAGCGCCCCCCGGGACAAAGCTTTCTTT
.,TRBV19,TRBJ2-7,.,15,CASSIDGTDSYEQYF,TGTGCCAGTAGTATAGACGGGACGGACTCCTACGAGCAGTACTTC
few,TRBV6-5,TRBJ1-2,.,14,CASSGRTDWDGYTF,TGTGCCAGCAGTGGTAGGACAGATTGGGATGGCTACACCTTC
many,TRBV12-3/TRBV12-4,TRBJ2-7,TRBD1,14,CASRQTGGSYEQYF,TGTGCCAGCAGACAGACAGGGGGAAGCTACGAGCAGTACTTC
many,TRBV6-2/TRBV6-3,TRBJ2-6,.,15,CASSYEGSGANVLTF,TGTGCCAGCAGTTACGAGGGCTCTGGGGCCAACGTCCTGACTTTC
.,TRBV10-1,TRBJ1-1,.,13,CANSQGRVGEAFF,TGCGCCAACAGCCAAGGGAGGGTTGGTGAAGCTTTCTTT
.,TRBV25-1,TRBJ1-6,.,12,CASLGVNSPLHF,TGTGCCAGTTTGGGGGTTAATTCACCCCTCCACTTT
.,TRBV25-1,TRBJ1-1,TRBD1,12,CASKTGAGKAFF,TGTGCCAGTAAAACAGGGGCAGGAAAAGCTTTCTTT
.,TRBV5-6,TRBJ1-5,.,16,CASSLIPQGPNQPQHF,TGTGCCAGCAGCTTGATCCCACAGGGTCCCAATCAGCCCCAGCATTTT
.,TRBV7-9,TRBJ1-4,.,18,CASSLAVRGRLTNEKLFF,TGTGCCAGCAGCTTAGCTGTCAGGGGAAGGTTAACTAATGAAAAACTGTTTTTT
.,TRBV20-1,TRBJ1-1,.,13,CSAEDGLGTEAFF,TGCAGTGCAGAGGACGGGCTTGGGACTGAAGCTTTCTTT
many,TRBV7-2,TRBJ2-7,.,14,CASSSRGLDPEQYF,TGTGCCAGCAGCTCGAGAGGCTTAGACCCGGAGCAGTACTTC
.,TRBV6-1,TRBJ1-1,.,14,CASRGRTLNTEAFF,TGTGCCAGCAGAGGGAGGACATTGAACACTGAAGCTTTCTTT
many,TRBV29-1,TRBJ2-7,.,14,CSVLDPGHNYEQYF,TGCAGCGTTCTAGATCCGGGACACAACTACGAGCAGTACTTC
few,TRBV9,TRBJ2-7,.,14,CASSSERVCCEQYF,TGTGCCAGCAGTTCGGAAAGGGTGTGTTGCGAGCAGTACTTC
many,TRBV5-8,TRBJ2-7,TRBD2,16,CASSLAGTSGSYEQYF,TGTGCCAGCAGCTTGGCCGGGACTAGCGGATCCTACGAGCAGTACTTC
once,TRBV29-1,TRBJ2-5,.,12,CSLRSGRETQYF,TGCAGCTTAAGGTCGGGGCGAGAGACCCAGTACTTC
few,TRBV24-1,TRBJ1-5,.,14,CATSDRGGGETQHF,TGTGCCACCAGTGATCGGGGGGGCGGGGAGACCCAGCATTTT
.,TRBV10-3,TRBJ2-7,.,12,CASRALAYEQYF,TGTGCCAGCAGGGCCTTAGCCTACGAGCAGTACTTC
.,TRBV7-2,TRBJ1-2,.,15,CASSPPGSEIYGYTF,TGTGCCAGCTCACCACCGGGATCCGAAATCTATGGCTACACCTTC
.,TRBV19,TRBJ2-5,.,15,CASSMALGQQETQYF,TGTGCCAGTAGTATGGCCCTAGGTCAGCAAGAGACCCAGTACTTC
.,TRBV20-1,TRBJ1-2,TRBD1,14,CSAQDRGSAYGYTF,TGCAGTGCCCAAGACAGGGGGTCGGCCTATGGCTACACCTTC
.,TRBV25-1,TRBJ2-2,TRBD2,16,CASSATRGGYTGELFF,TGTGCCAGCAGTGCTACCCGGGGGGGGTACACCGGGGAGCTGTTTTTT
.,TRBV15,TRBJ1-1,TRBD1,15,CATSSQRQGANEAFF,TGTGCCACCAGCAGCCAACGACAGGGGGCTAATGAAGCTTTCTTT
many,TRBV6-1,TRBJ2-6,TRBD1,15,CASSGTGRGANVLTF,TGTGCCAGCAGTGGGACAGGGCGTGGGGCCAACGTCCTGACTTTC
.,TRBV3-1,TRBJ1-6,.,12,CASSRGDGTLHF,TGTGCCAGCAGCAGGGGAGATGGCACCCTCCACTTT
few,TRBV19,TRBJ1-5,.,14,CASSVTGIEGIQHF,TGTGCCAGTAGTGTTACAGGGATCGAAGGGATCCAGCATTTT
few,TRBV9,TRBJ1-6,.,14,CASSTGSYNSPLHF,TGTGCCAGCAGTACAGGGTCCTATAATTCACCCCTCCACTTT
few,TRBV7-9,TRBJ1-2,.,15,CASSQDRGGGDGYTF,TGTGCCAGCAGCCAAGATAGGGGGGGAGGAGATGGCTACACCTTC
.,TRBV2,TRBJ2-5,TRBD1,14,CASSGDRGIETQYF,TGTGCCAGCAGTGGGGACAGGGGTATTGAGACCCAGTACTTC
few,TRBV19,TRBJ2-7,TRBD2,14,CASTSGRIPHEQYF,TGTGCCAGTACTAGCGGGAGAATTCCCCACGAGCAGTACTTC
.,TRBV6-5,TRBJ2-3,.,14,CASSYSRYTDTQYF,TGTGCCAGCAGTTACTCGCGGTACACAGATACGCAGTATTTT
.,TRBV7-2,TRBJ1-2,.,12,CASNWENCGYTF,TGTGCCAGTAATTGGGAAAACTGTGGCTACACCTTC
many,TRBV7-2,TRBJ2-2,.,16,CASSRGRRQNTGELFF,TGTGCCAGCAGTCGGGGCAGGAGACAGAACACCGGGGAGCTGTTTTTT
few,TRBV4-1,TRBJ1-2,.,15,CASSQERSAVYGYTF,TGCGCCAGCAGCCAAGAGCGATCGGCGGTCTATGGCTACACCTTC
few,TRBV20-1,TRBJ1-2,TRBD1,13,CSVPKPGQGSYTF,TGCAGTGTTCCAAAACCGGGACAGGGTAGCTACACCTTC
many,TRBV2,TRBJ2-7,.,14,CASRDTGTTYEQYF,TGTGCCAGCAGGGACACAGGGACAACCTACGAGCAGTACTTC
few,TRBV10-3,TRBJ1-2,.,13,CASRPVEAGGYTF,TGTGCCAGCAGGCCAGTAGAGGCTGGCGGCTACACCTTC
.,TRBV6-5,TRBJ1-2,.,10,CGSSYYGYTF,TGTGGCAGCAGCTACTATGGCTACACCTTC
.,TRBV7-2,TRBJ2-2,.,16,CASSLGGWGRTGELFF,TGTGCCAGCAGCTTAGGGGGGTGGGGGCGCACCGGGGAGCTGTTTTTT
many,TRBV29-1,TRBJ2-5,.,14,CSVVLHFPQETQYF,TGCAGCGTTGTACTCCATTTCCCTCAAGAGACCCAGTACTTC
.,TRBV10-2,TRBJ2-5,.,13,CASSPGRQVTQYF,TGCGCCAGCTCCCCCGGACGGCAAGTGACCCAGTACTTC
few,TRBV20-1,TRBJ1-2,.,14,CSAGPGGRSHGYTF,TGCAGTGCTGGCCCGGGTGGAAGGAGCCATGGCTACACCTTC
few,TRBV7-2,TRBJ1-5,.,14,CASSLGDANQPQHF,TGTGCCAGCAGCTTAGGGGACGCCAATCAGCCCCAGCATTTT
once,TRBV19,TRBJ1-4,.,14,CASGIRTDYEKLFF,TGTGCCAGTGGTATTCGGACAGACTACGAAAAACTGTTTTTT
.,TRBV2,TRBJ2-1,.,12,CASSVDDNEQFF,TGTGCCAGCAGTGTCGATGACAATGAGCAGTTCTTC